This passage covers 15 T cell receptor beta chains from one sample sequenced in a study of blood T cells in healthy people across ages. For the second PCR, which ran for about 7 to 12 cycles, a sample-barcoded 5' primer and a J-beta primer mix were used. TCRdb recomputed calls from the 5' RACE reads with MiXCR, one row per CDR3 protein. This table has about 800,000 distinct CDR3 sequences, approximately 25% appearing once. These data also formed part of another study, on T cells of mothers and their children.

Sequenced sample: blood. The receptors stem from a boy between 10 and 17 years old in good health.

The rearrangement links TRBV7-2 to TRBJ2-1; 7 bases fit TRBD1. The V gene's germline CDR1 is SGHTA and CDR2 FQGNSA. The CDR3 runs to 18 residues. With V trimmed by 0 bases and J by 0 bases, 8 bases remained unmatched. CDR3 amino acids: CASSLAPGQVSSYNEQFF. Written as DNA, the CDR3 is TGTGCCAGCAGCTTAGCGCCCGGACAGGTTTCCTCCTACAATGAGCAGTTCTTC.

The chain recombines TRBV6-5 with TRBJ2-5; D uncertain. Trimming took off 2 bases at V and 2 bases at J, with 18 bases between the two ends. The CDR3 consists of 17 residues. Germline assignment: CDR1 MNHEY and CDR2 SVGAGI. The CDR3 region has the DNA TGTGCCAGCAGTTACACCACCTGGGCAGGCGGTCAAGAGACCCAGTACTTC. It is translated as CASSYTTWAGGQETQYF.

The V and J genes are TRBV30 and TRBJ1-1; D gene uncertain. V was clipped by 0 bases and J by 4 bases, with 6 bases between them. The CDR3 totals 12 residues. Looked up from germline, CDR1 is GTSNPN and CDR2 is SVGIG (reference sequence). This CDR3 is CAWSVSGTEAFF. In nucleotides, the CDR3 is TGTGCCTGGAGTGTATCCGGCACTGAAGCTTTCTTT. Looking up the rest from reference TRBV30 and TRBJ1-1 gives the full variable domain: SQTIHQWPATLVQPVGSPLSLECTVEGTSNPNLYWYRQAAGRGLQLLFYSVGIGQISSEVPQNLSASRPQDRQFILSSKKLLLSDSGFYLCAWSVSGTEAFFGQGTRLTVV.

The chain's CDR3 is CASSSPEYLNTEAFF. In DNA, the CDR3 is TGTGCCAGCAGCTCGCCGGAGTACCTGAACACTGAAGCTTTCTTT. V gene TRBV7-2 combines with J gene TRBJ1-1, with unresolved D. Per germline, CDR1 SGHTA and CDR2 FQGNSA. This CDR3 has 15 amino acids. The V and J ends lost 4 bases and 0 bases respectively, with 12 bases between them.

The chain joins TRBV7-2 to TRBJ2-5; TRBD2 matches at 9 bases. Per the germline V gene, CDR1 is SGHTA and CDR2 is FQGNSA. CDR3 length: 16 residues. V was clipped by 0 bases and J by 4 bases; unmatched bases: 6. CDR3 sequence (DNA): TGTGCCAGCAGCTTAGCGCTCAAGACTAGCGGAGAGACCCAGTACTTC. This sequence encodes CASSLALKTSGETQYF.

This chain connects TRBV28 to TRBJ2-5; 10 bases fit TRBD2. TRBJ2-7 matches the DNA end more closely, so the J call is doubtful. Germline CDR1 MDHEN, CDR2 SYDVKM. The CDR3 is 15 amino acids. The DNA for the CDR3 is TGTGCCAGCAGTTCCCTAGCGGGAGACTCCTACGAGCAGTACTTC. It encodes CASSSLAGDSYEQYF.

This clonotype was seen a handful of times. The chain couples TRBV29-1 to TRBJ1-1; D is perhaps TRBD1 (5 bases). Looked up from germline, CDR1 is SQVTM and CDR2 is ANQGSEA. The CDR3 is made up of 15 amino acids. V gave up 1 base and J gave up 4 bases, with 16 bases separating them. CDR3 region: CSVEVAKTGGTEAFF. The CDR3 region has the DNA TGCAGCGTTGAAGTCGCCAAAACGGGGGGCACTGAAGCTTTCTTT.

The rearrangement links TRBV11-3 to TRBJ1-1; the D is unclear. The V gene's germline CDR1 is SGHNT and CDR2 YENEEA. Between the trimmed V and J ends, which lost 2 bases and 1 base, there was a span of 11 bases. The length of the CDR3 is 15 residues. CDR3 sequence: CASSLNQGPNTEAFF. In DNA, the CDR3 is TGTGCCAGCAGCTTAAATCAAGGCCCGAACACTGAAGCTTTCTTT.

The chain has TRBV28 and TRBJ1-2; D is unclear. CDR3 length: 13 amino acids. Trimming pared 11 bases from V and 4 bases from J, leaving 17 bases between. Germline values: CDR1 MDHEN, CDR2 SYDVKM. CDR3: CAGAGSMGYGYTF. The CDR3, as DNA: TGTGCCGGAGCGGGGAGTATGGGCTATGGCTACACCTTC.

This clonotype showed up just a few times. This chain joins TRBV7-9 and TRBJ2-2; D is uncertain. V was trimmed by 0 bases and J by 4 bases, leaving 3 bases between them. CDR1 and CDR2 from the germline V gene are SEHNR and FQNEAQ (reference sequence). The CDR3 runs 13 residues. CDR3 coding DNA: TGTGCCAGCAGCTTAGCGATCACCGGGGAGCTGTTTTTT. It is translated as CASSLAITGELFF.

This clonotype was detected a few times. The chain combines TRBV18 with TRBJ1-2; no reliable D call. CDR3 length equals 17 residues. In germline, CDR1 is KGHSH, CDR2 LQKENI. Trimming shortened V by 1 base and J by 6 bases, and 21 bases separated the two germline ends. The CDR3 here is CASSPLAGPQSLDGYTF. In DNA, the CDR3 is TGTGCCAGCTCACCACTTGCCGGGCCCCAATCTCTAGATGGCTACACCTTC.

The chain joins TRBV29-1 to TRBJ2-4; D is possibly TRBD1 (6 bases). CDR1 and CDR2 from the germline V gene are SQVTM and ANQGSEA. Between the trimmed V and J ends, which lost 5 bases and 8 bases, there was a span of 10 bases. This CDR3 region has 11 residues. The CDR3 nucleotides are TGCAGCGTTCTGGGGGCTTACATTCAGTACTTC. It codes for CSVLGAYIQYF.

This clonotype was found many times. The CDR3 protein is CASSFQGGTEAFF. DNA of the CDR3: TGTGCCAGCAGTTTCCAGGGGGGCACTGAAGCTTTCTTT. The chain uses TRBV7-3 and TRBJ1-1, with 7 nucleotides matching TRBD1. CDR1 SGHTA and CDR2 FQGTGA come from the germline V gene. The CDR3 length is 13 residues. V lost 6 bases to trimming and J lost 4 bases; unmatched junction nucleotides: 5. Supplemented by reference TRBV7-3 and TRBJ1-1, the full variable domain reads GAGVSQTPSNKVTEKGKYVELRCDPISGHTALYWYRQSLGQGPEFLIYFQGTGAADDSGLPNDRFFAVRPEGSVSTLKIQRTERGDSAVYLCASSFQGGTEAFFGQGTRLTVV.

The CDR3 region is CASSYTAPPDYGYTF. CDR3 DNA sequence: TGTGCCAGCAGTTACACAGCGCCCCCAGACTATGGCTACACCTTC. The chain employs TRBV6-2 or TRBV6-3 and TRBJ1-2; D remains unclear. The CDR3 extends over 15 amino acids. Germline values: CDR1 MNHEY, CDR2 SVGEGT. Trimming took off 2 bases at V and 3 bases at J, with 13 bases between the two ends.

V gene TRBV4-2 combines with J gene TRBJ2-7; 7 nucleotides agree with TRBD1. CDR1 is LGHNA and CDR2 is YNFKEQ in the germline V gene. The CDR3 consists of 16 residues. After removal of 2 bases from V and 1 base from J, the junction contained 8 bases not matched to a gene. Here the CDR3 reads CASSQPDRSTSYEQYF. The DNA for the CDR3 is TGTGCCAGCAGCCAACCGGACAGGTCCACTTCCTACGAGCAGTACTTC.